The present entry profiles one T cell receptor (beta chain) with its context. Germline V gives CDR1 MNHEY, CDR2 SVGAGI. The CDR3 is made up of 14 amino acids. J gave up 2 bases and V 11 bases, and 10 bases lay outside the gene matches. The data stem from a study of blood T cell repertoires in COVID-19. Patients from Seattle were sampled longitudinally, starting during active infection. This table comes from immunoSEQ multiplex PCR, and its TCRdb copy is limited to in-frame clones, with some not included. The table records about 200,000 clones, about 80% of them present only once. The chain joins TRBV6-5 to TRBJ1-2; 8 nucleotides align to TRBD1. This sequence was found in a woman aged 55 to 70 with COVID-19, enrolled during active disease. Source material: peripheral blood. Here the CDR3 DNA reads TGTGCCTGCGCAACTACAGGGGGAAACTATGGCTACACCTTC. Amino acid sequence: CACATTGGNYGYTF.